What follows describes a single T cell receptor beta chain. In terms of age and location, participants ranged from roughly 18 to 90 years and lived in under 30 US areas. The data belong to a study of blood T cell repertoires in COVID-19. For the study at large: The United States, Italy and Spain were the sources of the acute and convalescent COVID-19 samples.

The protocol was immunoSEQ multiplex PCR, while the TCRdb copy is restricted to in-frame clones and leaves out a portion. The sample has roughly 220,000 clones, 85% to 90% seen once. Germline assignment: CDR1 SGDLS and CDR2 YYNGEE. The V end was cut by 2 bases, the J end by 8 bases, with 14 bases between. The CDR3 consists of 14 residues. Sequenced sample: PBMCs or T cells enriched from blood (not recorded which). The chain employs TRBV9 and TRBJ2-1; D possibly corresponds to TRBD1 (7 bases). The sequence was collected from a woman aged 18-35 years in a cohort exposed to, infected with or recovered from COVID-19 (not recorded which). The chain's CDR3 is CASSVEGGTDEQFF. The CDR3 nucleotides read TGTGCCAGCAGCGTCGAGGGCGGGACAGATGAGCAGTTCTTC.